A single T cell receptor beta chain is shown here with its context. Its antigen is undetermined. V gave up 0 bases and J gave up 0 bases, with 11 bases separating them. CDR3 length: 16 residues. Germline V CDR1 and CDR2: SGHVS, FQNEAQ. The data derive from a study of vaccination and CD4 T cells after COVID-19. Study summary: Overlapping SARS-CoV-2, HCoV-NL63, HCoV-OC43 and HCoV-229E spike peptides were used to stimulate cells.

Cultured CD4+ T-cell DNA underwent Oncomine TCR Beta short-read sequencing. Using the QIAamp micro DNA kit, genomic DNA was extracted from the CD4+ T cells that had been cultured. MiXCR was run by TCRdb on the PCR reads, yielding one entry per CDR3 protein. The sample has about 20,000 distinct CDR3 sequences; about 50% are singletons. Treatment defined: roughly 11-day PBMC culture with coronavirus spike peptide pools or control peptides (ViraFEST assay). The J gene is TRBJ1-1, the V gene TRBV7-8; D uncertain. The sequenced sample was CD4+ T cells from blood, cultured in vitro. This receptor was obtained from a human donor who had recovered from COVID-19. Here the CDR3 DNA reads TGTGCCAGCAGCTTAGCGCTTGGCCAATTGAACACTGAAGCTTTCTTT. Its protein is CASSLALGQLNTEAFF. Variable domain in full (rest from reference TRBV7-8 and TRBJ1-1): GAGVSQSPRYKVAKRGQDVALRCDPISGHVSLFWYQQALGQGPEFLTYFQNEAQLDKSGLPSDRFFAERPEGSVSTLKIQRTQQEDSAVYLCASSLALGQLNTEAFFGQGTRLTVV.